This T cell receptor (beta chain) was documented in a study of blood T cell repertoires in COVID-19. At the level of the study: Donors in the United States, Italy and Spain gave samples during acute or convalescent COVID-19. Sample material is recorded as cDNA or gDNA derived from T cells, B-cell-depleted T cells, or PBMCs.

As processed by the authors: Amplification from reference gene primers served as the basis for estimated nucleated cell counts. Generated by immunoSEQ multiplex PCR, the TCRdb table keeps only in-frame clones and is missing some. The DNA was the basis for D and trimming; V, J and clone size are from that table. The sample carries approximately 300,000 clones, around 85% recorded once. Germline V gene data show CDR1 as SGHRS and CDR2 as YFSETQ. V lost 4 bases and J 8 bases, leaving 19 bases between the germline ends. The CDR3 spans 15 residues. The clonotype was recovered from a woman aged 45-65 years with active or convalescent COVID-19. The J gene is TRBJ2-1, the V gene TRBV5-1; maybe TRBD1 (5 bases). Sequenced sample: peripheral blood. CDR3 loop: CASSPGASSADEQFF. CDR3 coding DNA: TGCGCCAGCAGCCCTGGGGCCTCGAGCGCGGATGAGCAGTTCTTC.